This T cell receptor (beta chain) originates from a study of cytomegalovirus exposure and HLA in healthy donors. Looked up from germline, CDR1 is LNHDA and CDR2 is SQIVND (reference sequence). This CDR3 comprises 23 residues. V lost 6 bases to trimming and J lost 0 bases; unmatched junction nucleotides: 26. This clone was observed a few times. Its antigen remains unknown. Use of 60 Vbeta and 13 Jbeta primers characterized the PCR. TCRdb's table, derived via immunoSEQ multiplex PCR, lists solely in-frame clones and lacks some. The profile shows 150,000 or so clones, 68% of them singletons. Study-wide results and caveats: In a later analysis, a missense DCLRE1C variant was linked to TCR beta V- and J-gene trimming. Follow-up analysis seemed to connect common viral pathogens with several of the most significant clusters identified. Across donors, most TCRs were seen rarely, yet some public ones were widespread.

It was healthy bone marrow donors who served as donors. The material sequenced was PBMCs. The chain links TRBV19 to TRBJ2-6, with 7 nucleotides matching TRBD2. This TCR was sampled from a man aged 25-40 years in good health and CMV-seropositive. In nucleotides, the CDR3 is TGTGCCAGTAGGACCGTTGCTGGACGTCGGGGGGAGACAGACTCCTCTGGGGCCAACGTCCTGACTTTC. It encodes CASRTVAGRRGETDSSGANVLTF.